This is a list of T cell receptor beta chains from one sample in a study of persistence of HIV-infected CD4 T cells. Produced via immunoSEQ multiplex PCR; TCRdb's table is partial and in-frame only. The repertoire has roughly 64,000 clones, under 80% of them found once; the top ten carry over 1.5%. These receptors have no identified antigens. The sequences come from CD4+ T cells sorted from PBMCs after 18-hour stimulation, collected from a patient who received antiretroviral therapy. These receptors all come from an adult man with HIV who was CMV-seropositive. Both conserved end residues are part of each CDR3. D genes are given only for firm matches. Rows may omit the clone size; those that give it use once, few, many or a size class.

D	J	length	V	size	CDR3	DNA
NA	TRBJ2-7	13	TRBV15	NA	CATSRETFREQYF	TGTGCCACCAGCAGAGAGACATTCCGCGAGCAGTACTTC
NA	TRBJ1-5	14	TRBV28	few	CASISGTARQPQHF	TGTGCCAGCATCTCAGGGACCGCCAGGCAGCCCCAGCATTTT
NA	TRBJ1-4	15	TRBV3-1/TRBV3-2	NA	CASSQDSRMNEKLFF	TGTGCCAGCAGCCAAGATTCCCGGATGAATGAAAAACTGTTTTTT
NA	TRBJ2-2	13	TRBV28	NA	CASSNPYTGELFF	TGTGCCAGCAGTAACCCGTACACCGGGGAGCTGTTTTTT
NA	TRBJ2-3	11	TRBV6-5	NA	CASSYVDTQYF	TGTGCCAGCAGTTACGTAGATACGCAGTATTTT
NA	TRBJ2-1	15	TRBV5-1	once	CASSLMQGLSNEQFF	TGCGCCAGCAGCTTGATGCAGGGGCTGAGCAATGAGCAGTTCTTC
NA	TRBJ1-2	12	TRBV29-1	NA	CSVSRGDYGYTF	TGCAGCGTCAGCAGGGGCGACTATGGCTACACCTTC
TRBD1	TRBJ1-5	16	TRBV2	few	CASSVDRGRSNQPQHF	TGTGCCAGCAGTGTGGACAGGGGAAGGAGCAATCAGCCCCAGCATTTT
TRBD1	TRBJ1-6	16	TRBV19	NA	CASALRPGQNNSPLHF	TGTGCCAGTGCCCTTCGACCGGGACAGAATAATTCACCCCTCCACTTT
NA	TRBJ1-3	19	TRBV6-2/TRBV6-3	NA	CASSSPSWFGARGRNTIYF	TGTGCCAGCAGTAGTCCGTCTTGGTTCGGGGCGCGAGGTCGAAACACCATATATTTT
TRBD1	TRBJ2-1	17	TRBV7-9	NA	CASSFRPTGQGIYEQFF	TGTGCCAGCAGCTTCAGGCCCACTGGACAGGGGATATATGAGCAGTTCTTC
NA	TRBJ1-2	13	TRBV6-5	NA	CASSYNRPDGYTF	TGTGCCAGCAGTTACAACAGGCCGGATGGCTACACCTTC
TRBD1	TRBJ1-5	16	TRBV2	NA	CASDDRGLYSNQPQHF	TGTGCCAGTGACGACAGGGGACTATATAGCAATCAGCCCCAGCATTTT
NA	TRBJ1-1	14	TRBV6-2/TRBV6-3	NA	CASSSRGKNTEAFF	TGTGCCAGCAGTTCCAGGGGTAAGAACACTGAAGCTTTCTTT
NA	TRBJ1-1	16	TRBV6-5	NA	CASSYSGRSSNTEAFF	TGTGCCAGCAGTTACTCGGGACGTAGTTCGAACACTGAAGCTTTCTTT
NA	TRBJ2-1	13	TRBV2	few	CASSDERDSIGFF	TGTGCCAGCAGTGACGAAAGGGATAGTATCGGGTTCTTC
NA	TRBJ2-7	14	TRBV7-9	NA	CASSFSDPPGEQYF	TGTGCCAGCAGCTTTTCGGACCCCCCAGGCGAGCAGTACTTC
TRBD1	TRBJ2-7	17	TRBV18	NA	CASSPPGQGLAALEQYF	TGTGCCAGCTCACCCCCGGGACAGGGGCTGGCTGCACTCGAGCAGTACTTC
TRBD1	TRBJ2-5	16	TRBV7-9	NA	CASSFRGTGFVETQYF	TGTGCCAGCAGCTTTCGAGGGACAGGGTTTGTCGAGACCCAGTACTTC
TRBD1	TRBJ2-3	14	TRBV19	NA	CASRVGQGADTQYF	TGTGCCAGTAGGGTTGGACAGGGGGCAGATACGCAGTATTTT
TRBD1	TRBJ2-7	15	TRBV3-1/TRBV3-2	NA	CASSWDSTRVYEQYF	TGTGCCAGCAGCTGGGACAGTACCAGGGTCTACGAGCAGTACTTC